This T cell receptor (beta chain) was retrieved from a study of T cell responses to AZD1222 COVID-19 vaccine. Study results and limitations: Nearly half of the spike-specific TCRs reportedly recognize variant regions that carry no mutations. Two AZD1222 administrations were followed by greater Spike-specific TCR breadth and depth.

The method was immunoSEQ multiplex PCR; TCRdb's version includes in-frame clones alone and lacks a portion of them. The sample records fewer than 130,000 clones, around 94% being singletons. Of note for this clone: Its antigen is as yet unknown.

The CDR3 has 14 residues. The germline V gene encodes CDR1 MNHEY and CDR2 SMNVEV (reference sequence). V dropped 5 bases and J dropped 4 bases, with 14 bases sitting between them. The J gene is TRBJ1-2, the V gene TRBV27; weak D call: TRBD1 (6 bases). The TCR originated in an adult in good health. Source: peripheral blood, taken on day 0 of AZD1222 vaccination. CDR3 bases: TGTGCCAGCAGTCTACGAGGGGGGTCCTATGGCTACACCTTC. Translation: CASSLRGGSYGYTF.